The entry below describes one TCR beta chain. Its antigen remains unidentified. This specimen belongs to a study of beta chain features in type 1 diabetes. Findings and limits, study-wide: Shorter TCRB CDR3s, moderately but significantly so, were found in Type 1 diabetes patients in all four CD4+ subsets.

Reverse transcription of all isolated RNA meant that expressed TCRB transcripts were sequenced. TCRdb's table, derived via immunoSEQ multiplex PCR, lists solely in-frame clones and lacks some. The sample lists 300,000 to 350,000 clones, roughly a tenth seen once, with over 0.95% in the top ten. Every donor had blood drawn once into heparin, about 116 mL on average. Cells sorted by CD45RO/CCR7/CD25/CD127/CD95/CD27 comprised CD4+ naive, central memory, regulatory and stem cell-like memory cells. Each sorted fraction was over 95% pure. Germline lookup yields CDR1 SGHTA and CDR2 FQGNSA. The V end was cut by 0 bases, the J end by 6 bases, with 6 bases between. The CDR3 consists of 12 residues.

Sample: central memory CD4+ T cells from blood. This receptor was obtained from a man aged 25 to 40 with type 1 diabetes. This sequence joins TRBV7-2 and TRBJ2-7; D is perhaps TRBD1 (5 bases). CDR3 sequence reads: CASSLAGREQYF. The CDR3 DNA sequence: TGTGCCAGCAGCTTAGCGGGGCGCGAGCAGTACTTC.